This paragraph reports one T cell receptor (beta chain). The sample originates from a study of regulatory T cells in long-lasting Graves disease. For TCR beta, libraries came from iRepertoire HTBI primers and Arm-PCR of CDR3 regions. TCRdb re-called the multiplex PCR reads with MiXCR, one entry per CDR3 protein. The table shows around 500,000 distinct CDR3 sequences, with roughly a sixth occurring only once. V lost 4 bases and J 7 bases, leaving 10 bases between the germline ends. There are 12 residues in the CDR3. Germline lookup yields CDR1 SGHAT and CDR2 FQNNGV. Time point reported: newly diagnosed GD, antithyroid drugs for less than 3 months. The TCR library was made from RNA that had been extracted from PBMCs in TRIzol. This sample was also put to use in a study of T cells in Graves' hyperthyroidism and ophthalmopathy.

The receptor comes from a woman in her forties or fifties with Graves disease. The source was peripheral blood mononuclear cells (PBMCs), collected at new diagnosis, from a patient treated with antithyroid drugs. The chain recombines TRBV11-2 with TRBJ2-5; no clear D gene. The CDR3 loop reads CASSYFGRTQYF. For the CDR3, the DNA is TGTGCCAGCAGCTATTTTGGCCGGACCCAGTACTTC.